A single sample gave rise to the 29 T cell receptor beta chains below, sequenced in a study of T-cell memory formation after mild COVID-19. A single record per CDR3 protein comes from TCRdb applying MiXCR to the 5' RACE reads. The sample consists of a few hundred thousand distinct CDR3 sequences, roughly a fifth of them appearing once. Sequencing was done on a sample of PBMCs or a T cell subset sorted from them (not recorded which). These receptors were obtained from a man between 18 and 29 years old who had mild COVID-19 (a few samples of this study predate the infection). Cell type and time point are not known.

This rearrangement joins TRBV6-5 to TRBJ1-1; D uncertain. Germline V lookup: CDR1 MNHEY, CDR2 SVGAGI. V was trimmed by 6 bases and J by 3 bases, leaving 14 bases between them. The CDR3 extends over 14 amino acids. The CDR3 region is CASRLLRSDTEAFF. The DNA of the CDR3 is TGTGCCAGCAGGCTCCTTAGGTCGGACACTGAAGCTTTCTTT.

This clonotype was detected a few times. This chain connects TRBV10-3 to TRBJ2-5; D is possibly TRBD2 (7 bases). V lost 3 bases and J lost 5, with 16 bases in between. Germline CDR1 and CDR2: ENHRY and SYGVKD. This CDR3 region has 15 residues. CDR3 residues: CAISDPRGLQETQYF. The CDR3 DNA sequence: TGTGCCATCAGTGACCCGCGGGGGCTCCAGGAGACCCAGTACTTC.

The genes are TRBV2 and TRBJ1-2; D gene uncertain. Per the germline V gene, CDR1 is SNHLY and CDR2 is FYNNEI. CDR3 length: 11 amino acids. V was trimmed by 3 bases and J by 5 bases, leaving 4 bases between them. The CDR3 DNA sequence: TGTGCCAGCAGTGACTGGTATGGCTACACCTTC. Amino acid sequence: CASSDWYGYTF.

In its sample, this clonotype was seen many times. This chain uses TRBV5-1 with TRBJ2-5, with TRBD1 matching over 10 bases. CDR1 is SGHRS, CDR2 YFSETQ, per germline. This CDR3 has 14 amino acids. J lost 4 bases, V lost 3 bases, and 3 bases had no gene match. The CDR3 loop reads CASSSGQGLETQYF. The CDR3 region has the DNA TGCGCCAGCAGCTCGGGACAGGGGTTAGAGACCCAGTACTTC.

J is TRBJ2-5 and V is TRBV6-1; 11 nucleotides line up with TRBD2. This CDR3 is built from 16 residues. The germline V gene has CDR1 MNHNS and CDR2 SASEGT. J was trimmed by 5 bases and V by 4 bases; bases with no gene match: 9. This CDR3 reads CASSGRGTSGWETQYF. In nucleotides, the CDR3 is TGTGCCAGCAGTGGGAGGGGGACTAGCGGTTGGGAGACCCAGTACTTC.

This chain joins TRBV27 and TRBJ2-1; the match to TRBD2 covers 7 bases. CDR1 is MNHEY and CDR2 is SMNVEV in the germline V gene (reference sequence). J was trimmed by 14 bases and V by 2 bases; bases with no gene match: 6. CDR3 length equals 12 residues. In DNA, the CDR3 is TGTGCCAGCAGTTTAGGTGGGGGGGGTGAGTTCTTC. Translated, it gives CASSLGGGGEFF.

This clonotype was counted a few times. V and J are TRBV4-1 and TRBJ2-1; D is uncertain. Germline V CDR1 and CDR2: MGHRA, YSYEKL. There are 16 residues in the CDR3. V lost 4 bases and J 7 bases, leaving 20 bases between the germline ends. CDR3 nucleotide sequence: TGCGCCAGCAGCCCCTCACGGCAGGACCCCCCGAATGAGCAGTTCTTC. Translation gives CASSPSRQDPPNEQFF.

The rearrangement links TRBV7-2 to TRBJ2-7; D not certain. CDR1 and CDR2 (germline): SGHTA, FQGNSA. The CDR3 extends over 14 amino acids. Trimming removed 3 bases at V and 0 bases at J, with 9 bases between. The DNA for the CDR3 is TGTGCCAGCAGCTTTAGGCGGAACTCCTACGAGCAGTACTTC. As protein: CASSFRRNSYEQYF.

The genes are TRBV24-1 and TRBJ1-6, with no clear D. The CDR3 contains 14 residues. CDR1 KGHDR and CDR2 SFDVKD come from the germline V gene. The germline V and J ends were trimmed by 4 bases and 8 bases, with 11 bases remaining between them. The CDR3 loop is CATSDNGRDSPLHF. The CDR3 nucleotides are TGTGCCACCAGTGACAACGGAAGGGATTCACCCCTCCACTTT.

This clonotype has more than one count but fewer than ten. The gene calls are TRBV12-3 or TRBV12-4 and TRBJ2-5; unclear D gene. The CDR3 consists of 11 residues. The V and J ends lost 6 bases and 3 bases respectively, with 5 bases between them. Written as DNA, the CDR3 is TGTGCCAGCAGGTCCGAAGAGACCCAGTACTTC. Protein product: CASRSEETQYF.

Many counts were recorded for this clonotype. The chain recombines TRBV19 with TRBJ2-4; TRBD1 aligns across 9 bases. Germline V gene lookup returns CDR1 LNHDA and CDR2 SQIVND (reference sequence). V lost 3 bases and J lost 13; bases outside the gene matches: 4. This CDR3 comprises 12 residues. The CDR3 bases are TGTGCCAGTAGTATTCAGACAGGGGGGCAGTACTTC. It specifies CASSIQTGGQYF.

This clonotype was counted only a few times. The CDR3 is CASSLLVGGPGANVLTF. Written as DNA, the CDR3 is TGTGCCAGCAGCTTACTGGTTGGAGGTCCGGGGGCCAACGTCCTGACTTTC. This sequence joins TRBV7-9 and TRBJ2-6, with D maybe TRBD2 (5 bases). The germline CDR1 and CDR2 sequences are SEHNR and FQNEAQ (reference sequence). The CDR3 spans 17 residues. V lost 2 bases and J lost 4, with 15 bases in between.

The sample holds a few counts of this clonotype. The genes are TRBV6-2 or TRBV6-3 and TRBJ2-1; D tentatively reads TRBD1 or TRBD2 (5 bases each). Germline V lookup: CDR1 MNHEY, CDR2 SVGEGT. V gave up 5 bases and J gave up 9 bases, with 8 bases separating them. This CDR3 is 11 amino acids long. The chain's CDR3 is CASSDGGEQFF. The CDR3 DNA reads as TGTGCCAGCAGTGATGGGGGTGAGCAGTTCTTC.

The chain recombines TRBV5-1 with TRBJ1-1; no definite D call. Germline-derived CDR1 and CDR2 are SGHRS and YFSETQ. CDR3 length equals 14 residues. Deletions cut 4 bases from V and 5 bases from J, with 15 bases between. CDR3 residues: CASSPTEHQTEAFF. The DNA of the CDR3 is TGCGCCAGCAGCCCGACCGAACATCAGACTGAAGCTTTCTTT.

CDR3 in amino acids: CASSLSGTHGYTF. For the CDR3, the DNA is TGCGCCAGCAGCTTGTCAGGGACCCATGGCTACACCTTC. This chain links TRBV5-1 with TRBJ1-2; D may be TRBD1 (5 bases). Per the germline V gene, CDR1 is SGHRS and CDR2 is YFSETQ. Trimming shortened V by 1 base and J by 6 bases, and 10 bases separated the two germline ends. The CDR3 runs 13 residues.

Only one count was recorded for this clonotype. The chain joins TRBV5-1 to TRBJ2-2, with D uncertain. Germline assignment: CDR1 SGHRS and CDR2 YFSETQ. CDR3 size: 14 residues. Trimming removed 0 bases at V and 10 bases at J, with 13 bases between. CDR3 DNA sequence: TGCGCCAGCAGCTTGGCGGCCCCCACCCAGGAGCTGTTTTTT. Encoded protein: CASSLAAPTQELFF. The variable domain in full, with the rest retrieved from reference TRBV5-1 and TRBJ2-2, is KAGVTQTPRYLIKTRGQQVTLSCSPISGHRSVSWYQQTPGQGLQFLFEYFSETQRNKGNFPGRFSGRQFSNSRSEMNVSTLELGDSALYLCASSLAAPTQELFFGEGSRLTVL.

The CDR3 region has the DNA TGTGCCAGCAGGAGATTCTCAGGGATCCAAGAGACCCAGTACTTC. This translates into CASRRFSGIQETQYF. This chain joins TRBV6-2 or TRBV6-3 and TRBJ2-5, with a possible D match to TRBD1 (5 bases). Trimming cost V 6 bases and J 1 base, with 15 bases left between them. The germline V gene has CDR1 MNHEY and CDR2 SVGEGT. The length of the CDR3 is 15 residues.

In its sample, this clonotype was seen many times. The J gene is TRBJ2-3, the V gene TRBV7-3; D is unresolved. Germline V gives CDR1 SGHTA, CDR2 FQGTGA. The germline V and J ends were trimmed by 0 bases and 8 bases, with 12 bases remaining between them. The CDR3 loop spans 14 amino acids. The CDR3 nucleotides are TGTGCCAGCAGCTTAACGGACGGTTGGAGTACGCAGTATTTT. Amino acids: CASSLTDGWSTQYF.

This clonotype has more than one count but fewer than ten. The gene calls are TRBV7-9 and TRBJ1-2; no reliable D call. The CDR3 is 16 amino acids. V was cut by 1 base and J by 2 bases, with 14 bases left in between. Germline assignment: CDR1 SEHNR and CDR2 FQNEAQ (reference sequence). DNA for the CDR3: TGTGCCAGCAGCTTAGTTTACGGGCAGTCGAACTATGGCTACACCTTC. This gives the protein CASSLVYGQSNYGYTF.

This clonotype has at least ten counts. This chain links TRBV7-9 with TRBJ2-3, with D unresolved. This CDR3 contains 14 residues. The germline V gene encodes CDR1 SEHNR and CDR2 FQNEAQ (reference sequence). V lost 0 bases, J lost 4 bases, and 8 bases lay in between. The CDR3: CASSLAPVPDTQYF. The CDR3 nucleotides are TGTGCCAGCAGCTTAGCCCCAGTCCCAGATACGCAGTATTTT.

Only a few counts were recorded for this clonotype. The chain combines TRBV4-2 with TRBJ2-6, with 9 nucleotides matching TRBD1. Looked up from germline, CDR1 is LGHNA and CDR2 is YNFKEQ. This CDR3 has 18 amino acids. Trimming took 5 bases from V and 0 from J; bases not matched to a gene: 8. The CDR3 nucleotides are TGTGCCAGCAGCGGACAGGGGCTTCAAAGCTCTGGGGCCAACGTCCTGACTTTC. This gives the protein CASSGQGLQSSGANVLTF.

A few counts support this clonotype. The rearrangement uses TRBV2 and TRBJ1-3, with D hard to call. There are 15 residues in the CDR3. V was pared by 3 bases and J by 0 bases, with 9 bases between. CDR1 SNHLY and CDR2 FYNNEI come from the germline V gene. For the CDR3, the DNA is TGTGCCAGCAGTGAGTTGTCTGGCTCTGGAAACACCATATATTTT. It translates to CASSELSGSGNTIYF.

This clonotype was counted a few times. This sequence joins TRBV11-2 and TRBJ2-7; D might be TRBD1 or TRBD2, each matching 5 bases. The CDR3 runs to 16 residues. Between the trimmed V and J ends, which lost 5 bases and 0 bases, there was a span of 17 bases. Germline V lookup: CDR1 SGHAT, CDR2 FQNNGV. DNA of the CDR3: TGTGCCAGCAGCCCAAGCCCCCGGGGCCCCTCCTACGAGCAGTACTTC. Protein: CASSPSPRGPSYEQYF.

The V call is TRBV7-2, the J call TRBJ2-5; TRBD1 matches at 7 bases. Germline V lookup: CDR1 SGHTA, CDR2 FQGNSA. V trimming: 5 bases; J trimming: 5 bases; junction bases outside the gene matches: 8. The CDR3 is made up of 14 amino acids. This chain's CDR3 is CASSPRGLGETQYF. The CDR3 DNA reads as TGTGCCAGCAGCCCCAGGGGGTTGGGGGAGACCCAGTACTTC.

The chain uses TRBV12-5 and TRBJ2-2; TRBD1 or TRBD2 may be the D gene (5 bases each). CDR3 length: 15 amino acids. The germline V and J ends were trimmed by 5 bases and 3 bases, with 13 bases remaining between them. Germline V CDR1 and CDR2: LGHNT, FRNRAP. The CDR3 spells CASGPGMGDTGELFF. DNA for the CDR3: TGTGCTAGTGGTCCAGGGATGGGGGACACCGGGGAGCTGTTTTTT.

This clonotype came up a few times. The chain's CDR3 is CASSSSTNEKLFF. The CDR3 nucleotides are TGTGCCAGCAGTTCGTCAACTAATGAAAAACTGTTTTTT. This chain links TRBV12-3 or TRBV12-4 with TRBJ1-4; D is uncertain. The CDR3 totals 13 residues. V dropped 4 bases and J dropped 0 bases, with 3 bases sitting between them.

In its sample, this clonotype was seen once. The chain has TRBV12-3 or TRBV12-4 and TRBJ1-1; TRBD1 agrees at 7 bases. Germline trimming cut 3 bases from V and 5 bases from J; bases unmatched to any gene: 6. CDR3 length: 14 amino acids. CDR3 DNA sequence: TGTGCCAGCAGTTTTGAGGGGGCGGGGACTGAAGCTTTCTTT. Its translation: CASSFEGAGTEAFF.

This clonotype was counted only a few times. The rearrangement uses TRBV5-5 and TRBJ2-7, with a weak D call TRBD1 (5 bases). Germline V gene sequence: CDR1 SGHKS, CDR2 YYEKEE (reference sequence). This CDR3 is 13 amino acids long. The V end lost 3 bases, the J end lost 2 bases, and 9 bases lay between the germline ends. The chain's CDR3 is CASSWGLTYEQYV. The CDR3 nucleotides read TGTGCCAGCAGCTGGGGCCTTACCTACGAGCAGTACGTC.

There are a few counts of this clonotype. This chain uses TRBV5-1 with TRBJ2-3, with TRBD1 as a possible D gene (6 bases). Per the germline V gene, CDR1 is SGHRS and CDR2 is YFSETQ. The CDR3 has 15 amino acids. Trimming removed 4 bases from V and 3 bases from J, with 15 bases in between. The chain's CDR3 is CASSQGQLGTDTQYF. The CDR3 DNA reads TGCGCCAGCAGCCAAGGACAGTTAGGAACAGATACGCAGTATTTT. Complete variable domain (other parts from reference TRBV5-1 and TRBJ2-3): KAGVTQTPRYLIKTRGQQVTLSCSPISGHRSVSWYQQTPGQGLQFLFEYFSETQRNKGNFPGRFSGRQFSNSRSEMNVSTLELGDSALYLCASSQGQLGTDTQYFGPGTRLTVL.